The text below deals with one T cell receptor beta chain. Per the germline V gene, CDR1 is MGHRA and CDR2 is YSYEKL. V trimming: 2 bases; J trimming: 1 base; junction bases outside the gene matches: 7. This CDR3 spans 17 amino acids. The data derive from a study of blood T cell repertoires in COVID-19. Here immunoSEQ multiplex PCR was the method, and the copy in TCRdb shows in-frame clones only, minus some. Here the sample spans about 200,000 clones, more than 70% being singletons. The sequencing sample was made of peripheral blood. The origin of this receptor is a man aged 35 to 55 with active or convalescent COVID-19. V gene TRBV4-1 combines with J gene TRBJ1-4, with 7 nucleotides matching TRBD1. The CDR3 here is CASSQLSGGVTNEKLFF. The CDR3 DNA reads TGCGCCAGCAGCCAACTCTCAGGGGGTGTAACTAATGAAAAACTGTTTTTT.